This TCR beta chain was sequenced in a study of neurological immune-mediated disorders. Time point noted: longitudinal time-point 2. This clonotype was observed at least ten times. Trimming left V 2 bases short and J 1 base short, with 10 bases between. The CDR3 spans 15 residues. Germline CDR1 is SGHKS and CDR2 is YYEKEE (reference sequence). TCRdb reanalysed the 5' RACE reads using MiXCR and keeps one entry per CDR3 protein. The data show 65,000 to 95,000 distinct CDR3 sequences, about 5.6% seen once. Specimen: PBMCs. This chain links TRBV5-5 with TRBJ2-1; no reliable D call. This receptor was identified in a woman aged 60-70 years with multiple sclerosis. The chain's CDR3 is CASSFSGWSYNEQFF. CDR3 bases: TGTGCCAGCAGCTTCAGTGGGTGGTCCTACAATGAGCAGTTCTTC.